These 26 T cell receptor beta chains originate from one sample sequenced in a study of a mutant IDH1 vaccine in newly diagnosed glioma. Time point specified: week 35, safety follow-up. Doses comprised 300 ug of mutant IDH1 20-mer peptide each, plus topical imiquimod. Clones were sequenced by immunoSEQ multiplex PCR, and TCRdb holds only the in-frame ones, with some missing. The sample shows tens of thousands of clones, approximately 81% of them seen only once. These receptors are not linked to any known antigen. The sequencing used PBMCs, collected from a glioma patient whose treatment included an IDH1 peptide vaccine. The source of these receptors is a woman in her thirties or forties with glioma. Some clones in this sample may be carry-over from other donors' samples.

This chain uses TRBV7-9 with TRBJ2-3, with TRBD1 matching 8 bases. Germline CDR1 and CDR2: SEHNR and FQNEAQ (reference sequence). The ends lost 4 bases at V and 0 bases at J; junction bases unmatched: 6. This CDR3 has 16 residues. The CDR3 nucleotides are TGTGCCAGCAGCTCAGGACAGGGCGGAAGCACAGATACGCAGTATTTT. Translation: CASSSGQGGSTDTQYF. Variable domain in full (rest from reference TRBV7-9 and TRBJ2-3): DTGVSQNPRHKITKRGQNVTFRCDPISEHNRLYWYRQTLGQGPEFLTYFQNEAQLEKSRLLSDRFSAERPKGSFSTLEIQRTEQGDSAMYLCASSSGQGGSTDTQYFGPGTRLTVL.

V usage is TRBV7-9 and J usage is TRBJ2-7; D is tentatively TRBD1 or TRBD2 (5 bases each). CDR1 is SEHNR, CDR2 FQNEAQ, per germline (reference sequence). The CDR3 sequence is 12 residues long. With 7 bases removed from V and 4 bases from J, the gap between germline ends came to 11 bases. Here the CDR3 reads CASNYGGYEQYF. CDR3 DNA sequence: TGTGCCAGCAACTATGGGGGATACGAGCAGTACTTC.

The chain employs TRBV28 and TRBJ2-1; 9 bases line up with TRBD2. Germline values: CDR1 MDHEN, CDR2 SYDVKM. Losses at the gene ends were 3 bases for V and 6 bases for J; bases not matched to a gene: 9. This CDR3 comprises 16 residues. For the CDR3, the DNA is TGTGCCAGCAGTTTTGGCGGGGTAGCGGGAGCCAATGAGCAGTTCTTC. It yields the protein CASSFGGVAGANEQFF.

The gene calls are TRBV19 and TRBJ2-3; 8 bases align to TRBD1. Germline V lookup: CDR1 LNHDA, CDR2 SQIVND (reference sequence). V was clipped by 5 bases and J by 2 bases; unmatched bases: 9. The CDR3 is 16 residues long. CDR3 sequence (DNA): TGTGCCAGTAGTCCGATTAGGACAGGGCTCACAGATACGCAGTATTTT. Translating it yields CASSPIRTGLTDTQYF.

The genes are TRBV5-4 and TRBJ2-1, with 10 bases that match TRBD2. This CDR3 is 14 amino acids long. The V and J ends lost 7 bases and 8 bases, in that order; junction bases with no gene match: 9. Germline CDR1 SGHNT, CDR2 YYREEE (reference sequence). CDR3 region: CASAMLAGADEQFF. Here the CDR3 DNA reads TGTGCCAGCGCGATGCTAGCGGGGGCGGATGAGCAGTTCTTC.

The V gene is TRBV5-4, the J gene TRBJ1-2; perhaps TRBD1 as D (5 bases). This CDR3 contains 15 residues. V lost 3 bases and J 6 bases, leaving 18 bases between the germline ends. CDR1 and CDR2 (germline): SGHNT, YYREEE (reference sequence). In DNA form, the CDR3 reads TGTGCCAGCAGCTCAAACAAGGGACCGTGGAATGGCTACACCTTC. Its translation: CASSSNKGPWNGYTF.

V gene TRBV4-2 combines with J gene TRBJ2-7; the D is unclear. Trimming removed 3 bases at V and 3 bases at J, with 9 bases between. CDR1 and CDR2 (germline): LGHNA, YNFKEQ. The CDR3 contains 13 residues. The CDR3 spells CASSHGRSYEQYF. CDR3 coding DNA: TGTGCCAGCAGCCATGGTCGGAGCTACGAGCAGTACTTC.

V is TRBV28 and J is TRBJ2-7, with D maybe TRBD1 (6 bases). Trimming cost V 6 bases and J 6 bases, with 18 bases left between them. This CDR3 is 14 amino acids long. In germline, CDR1 is MDHEN, CDR2 SYDVKM. The CDR3 is CASSPDRPLVEQYF. In DNA form, the CDR3 reads TGTGCCAGCAGCCCCGACAGGCCCCTGGTCGAGCAGTACTTC.

The rearrangement uses TRBV7-2 and TRBJ2-6; D gene ambiguous. V lost 5 bases and J 0 bases, leaving 11 bases between the germline ends. Germline CDR1 reads SGHTA; CDR2 reads FQGNSA. This CDR3 contains 16 residues. The CDR3: CASSRRSGSGANVLTF. The CDR3, as DNA: TGTGCCAGCAGCCGCCGGAGTGGCTCTGGGGCCAACGTCCTGACTTTC.

This chain connects TRBV27 to TRBJ1-2, with a weak D call TRBD1 (5 bases). The CDR3 sequence is 13 residues long. Per the germline V gene, CDR1 is MNHEY and CDR2 is SMNVEV (reference sequence). V was cut by 7 bases and J by 9 bases, with 18 bases left in between. CDR3 nucleotide sequence: TGTGCCAGCACCCCGGCCGGGGCATCAAGCTACACCTTC. It is translated as CASTPAGASSYTF.

In DNA, the CDR3 is TGTGCCAGCAGCTTATCGTGGCCCTACAATGAGCAGTTCTTC. It codes for CASSLSWPYNEQFF. The J gene is TRBJ2-1, the V gene TRBV7-9; D is undetermined. CDR3 length: 14 amino acids. V shed 2 bases and J shed 2 bases, with 7 bases lying between them. CDR1 and CDR2 (germline): SEHNR, FQNEAQ (reference sequence).

This clone was seen a few times. The chain combines TRBV10-3 with TRBJ1-5, with D unclear. The CDR3 is made up of 13 amino acids. The ends were cut back, 4 bases at V and 0 bases at J, with 4 bases in the middle. CDR1 is ENHRY and CDR2 is SYGVKD in the germline V gene. CDR3 coding DNA: TGTGCCATCAGTGCAAATAGCAATCAGCCCCAGCATTTT. It specifies CAISANSNQPQHF.

The CDR3 DNA reads as TGCGCCAGCAGCTACACGTTGGACAATGAGCAGTTCTTC. This codes for CASSYTLDNEQFF. This chain connects TRBV5-1 to TRBJ2-1; D is unclear. The V and J ends lost 3 bases and 5 bases respectively, with 9 bases between them. This CDR3 is built from 13 residues. Germline V gene data show CDR1 as SGHRS and CDR2 as YFSETQ.

This chain joins TRBV5-5 and TRBJ2-2, with D perhaps being TRBD1 or TRBD2 (6 bases each). Trimming pared 7 bases from V and 3 bases from J, leaving 13 bases between. This CDR3 is 14 amino acids long. CDR1 SGHKS and CDR2 YYEKEE come from the germline V gene (reference sequence). CDR3 in amino acids: CASRMGGDTGELFF. The DNA for the CDR3 is TGTGCCAGCCGAATGGGGGGCGACACCGGGGAGCTGTTTTTT.

The rearrangement joins TRBV4-3 to TRBJ1-2, with D tentatively TRBD1 (6 bases). V lost 4 bases and J 4 bases, leaving 13 bases between the germline ends. This CDR3 has 14 amino acids. CDR1 is LGHNA, CDR2 YSLEER, per germline. The CDR3 loop is CASSLQQGPYGYTF. The DNA for the CDR3 is TGCGCCAGCAGCCTACAACAGGGACCCTATGGCTACACCTTC.

The rearrangement uses TRBV6-6 and TRBJ1-1, with TRBD1 as a possible D gene (5 bases). CDR1 is MNHNY and CDR2 is SVGAGI in the germline V gene (reference sequence). V lost 7 bases, J lost 8 bases, and 14 bases lay in between. The CDR3 loop spans 12 amino acids. The CDR3 sequence is CASTRGEREAFF. The DNA for the CDR3 is TGTGCCAGCACACGGGGGGAACGAGAAGCTTTCTTT.

V is TRBV4-3 and J is TRBJ1-2; D perhaps matches TRBD1 (6 bases). Germline V CDR1 and CDR2: LGHNA, YSLEER. The CDR3 is 15 amino acids. V was cut by 5 bases and J by 4 bases, with 17 bases left in between. The CDR3 protein is CASSSDKGGGYGYTF. As DNA, the CDR3 is TGCGCCAGCAGCTCTGACAAGGGGGGGGGCTATGGCTACACCTTC.

CDR3 sequence: CASSDTTGRVNEKLFF. The CDR3 DNA is TGTGCCAGCAGCGATACTACAGGGCGGGTTAATGAAAAACTGTTTTTT. This rearrangement joins TRBV7-2 to TRBJ1-4, with D possibly matching TRBD1 (6 bases). CDR3 size: 16 residues. Germline CDR1 is SGHTA and CDR2 is FQGNSA. V lost 5 bases, J lost 4 bases, and 17 bases lay in between.

The genes are TRBV9 and TRBJ2-7, with D tentatively TRBD2 (5 bases). This CDR3 contains 15 residues. The V end lost 0 bases, the J end lost 1 base, and 11 bases lay between the germline ends. The V gene's germline CDR1 is SGDLS and CDR2 YYNGEE. The CDR3 sequence is CASSVESGRSYEQYF. The CDR3, as DNA: TGTGCCAGCAGCGTAGAAAGCGGTCGATCCTACGAGCAGTACTTC.

The rearrangement uses TRBV25-1 and TRBJ1-6; D gene uncertain. The germline V gene encodes CDR1 MGHDK and CDR2 SYGVNS. The CDR3 sequence is 18 residues long. Trimming shortened V by 0 bases and J by 7 bases, and 19 bases separated the two germline ends. The CDR3 loop reads CASSEYIVQALPNSPLHF. The CDR3 nucleotides are TGTGCCAGCAGTGAATATATAGTCCAGGCGCTACCAAATTCACCCCTCCACTTT.

V usage is TRBV14 and J usage is TRBJ1-2; tentatively, D is TRBD1 (5 bases). CDR1 is SGHDN and CDR2 is FVKESK in the germline V gene. The CDR3 runs to 16 residues. The V end was cut by 0 bases, the J end by 8 bases, with 19 bases between. DNA for the CDR3: TGTGCCAGCAGCCAAGATGGTATGTGGTCAACAGGCGGCTACACCTTC. Protein: CASSQDGMWSTGGYTF.

This clone was detected only a few times. The gene calls are TRBV27 and TRBJ2-3, with 9 bases fitting TRBD1. Losses at the gene ends were 5 bases for V and 2 bases for J; bases not matched to a gene: 14. CDR1 and CDR2 (germline): MNHEY, SMNVEV (reference sequence). The CDR3 has 18 residues. This CDR3 reads CASSAGTGIFLLTDTQYF. Here the CDR3 DNA reads TGTGCCAGCAGTGCCGGGACAGGGATTTTCCTCCTCACAGATACGCAGTATTTT.

The chain combines TRBV7-9 with TRBJ1-1; the D gene is possibly TRBD1 (6 bases). Germline loops: CDR1 SEHNR, CDR2 FQNEAQ (reference sequence). Trimming cost V 5 bases and J 5 bases, with 15 bases left between them. CDR3 size: 14 residues. The CDR3 DNA is TGTGCCAGCAGCCAACAGAACAGGGAAACTGAAGCTTTCTTT. Protein sequence: CASSQQNRETEAFF.

This clone has only one observation. The gene calls are TRBV5-1 and TRBJ2-2; D remains ambiguous. This CDR3 has 14 amino acids. Per germline, CDR1 SGHRS and CDR2 YFSETQ. V gave up 1 base and J gave up 0 bases, with 4 bases separating them. CDR3: CASSLTANTGELFF. The CDR3 DNA reads TGCGCCAGCAGCTTGACAGCGAACACCGGGGAGCTGTTTTTT.

This clone occurred once. The chain recombines TRBV7-9 with TRBJ1-1, with 9 bases identical to TRBD1. The junction had 8 bases not matched to a gene; V was cut back by 6 bases and J by 3 bases. The CDR3 is 15 amino acids. From germline, CDR1 is SEHNR and CDR2 FQNEAQ (reference sequence). CDR3 residues: CASRPTGGSDTEAFF. In DNA form, the CDR3 reads TGTGCCAGCAGACCCACAGGGGGCTCGGACACTGAAGCTTTCTTT.

J is TRBJ2-1 and V is TRBV7-9; TRBD2 matches 10 bases. Germline V gives CDR1 SEHNR, CDR2 FQNEAQ (reference sequence). The CDR3 runs to 14 residues. Losses at the gene ends were 6 bases for V and 10 bases for J; bases not matched to a gene: 9. CDR3 bases: TGTGCCAGCAGTAGTCTAGCGGGAGATGGCGAGCAGTTCTTC. Protein product: CASSSLAGDGEQFF.